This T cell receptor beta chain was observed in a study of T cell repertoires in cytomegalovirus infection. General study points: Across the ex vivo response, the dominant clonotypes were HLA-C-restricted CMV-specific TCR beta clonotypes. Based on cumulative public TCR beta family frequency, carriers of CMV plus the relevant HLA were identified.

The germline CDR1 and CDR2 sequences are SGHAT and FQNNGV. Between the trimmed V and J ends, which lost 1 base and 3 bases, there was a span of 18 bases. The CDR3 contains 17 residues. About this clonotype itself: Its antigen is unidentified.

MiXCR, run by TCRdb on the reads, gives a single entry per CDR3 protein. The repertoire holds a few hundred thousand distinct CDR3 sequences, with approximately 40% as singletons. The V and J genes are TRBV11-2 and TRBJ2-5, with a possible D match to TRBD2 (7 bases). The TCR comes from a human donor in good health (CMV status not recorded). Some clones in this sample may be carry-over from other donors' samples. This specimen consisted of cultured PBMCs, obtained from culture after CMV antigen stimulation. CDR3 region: CASSLAGGHSWEETQYF. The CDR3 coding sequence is TGTGCCAGCAGCTTAGCGGGGGGCCATTCCTGGGAAGAGACCCAGTACTTC.